This T cell receptor beta chain was identified in a study of blood T cell repertoires in COVID-19 (dated by TCRdb to about 2020). Notes on the research overall: Collaborator samples came from the United States, Italy and Spain and covered acute and convalescent phases of COVID-19. The sample metadata nearly always contained a de-identified subject ID, COVID-19 status, age in years and sex. The material from the prospective study consisted of cDNA or gDNA derived from T cells, B-cell-depleted T cells, or PBMCs. The samples were drawn from two sources: the first 160 participants of the ongoing ImmuneRACE study, and 950 to 1,500 subjects contributed by 6 global collaborators. Where available, HLA class I and class II types were taken from metadata supplied by the sample provider and were not determined by assay-based typing. Subjects who had been exposed to COVID-19, were actively infected with it, or had recovered from it provided the deeply sampled blood TCRbeta repertoires that made up the dataset. A freely available public database, intended as a resource for researchers studying the immune response to SARS-CoV-2, is where the repertoires were released.

Trimming takes 0 bases off V and 2 bases off J; junction bases not matched to a gene: 7. Inclusive of the bounding cysteine and phenylalanine, the CDR3 is 18 residues long. The only DNA kept is the CDR3, 54 bases in frame from the first base. From a lookup of the germline V gene, CDR1 and CDR2 are SGDLS and YYNGEE. About this clone itself: Its cognate antigen has yet to be identified. Base qualities are missing; no much larger clone stands one base away.

TCRbeta CDR3 regions were amplified from genomic DNA using the immunoSEQ Assay, a bias-controlled multiplex PCR. In the paper's pipeline: The number of nucleated cells in each sample was estimated from the amplification of reference gene primers within the assay. To quantify the absolute abundance of each unique TCRbeta CDR3 rearrangement, sequence reads were collapsed and filtered. For each sample, productive Simpson clonality was calculated as the square root of Simpson's diversity index over productive rearrangements. TCRdb retrieved this table from immuneACCESS and kept in-frame rearrangements only. Not all clones are present; in checked studies, unresolved V genes account for under half, and no reason is known for the remainder. D and trimming were read from the DNA, whereas the V and J calls and clone size are those reported in that table. The sample has 360,000 or so clones on record, about nine tenths of them singletons. Of the sample, approximately 0.97% is held by the ten largest clones.

The investigation overall reported the following: The amount of clinical and demographic metadata varied by source and participant and was provided uncurated.

Participants in the prospective study were aged about 18 to 90 years, lived in 20 to 25 United States geographic areas, and enrolled through a virtual design. In the prospective study, cohorts were assigned on the basis of participant-reported clinical history obtained from a screening survey and a study questionnaire. A participant counted as exposed if, within 2 weeks of entering the study, that participant had been in contact with someone who had a PCR-confirmed or clinician-diagnosed COVID-19 case. In the prospective study, mobile phlebotomists collected whole blood, serum and a nasopharyngeal or oropharyngeal swab from each participant. Over a roughly 2-month period, participants in the prospective study had the option of providing additional blood draws and questionnaires. Prospective study blood samples were shipped either frozen or at room temperature before DNA extraction.

This chain is built from TRBV9 and TRBJ2-1; TRBD1 aligns with 11 central bases. The sequence derives from a woman in her twenties or thirties who had been exposed to COVID-19. The sequenced material came from PBMCs or T cells enriched from blood (not recorded which). The CDR3 corresponds to CASSVAGTGGIAYNEQFF. Here is the DNA: TGTGCCAGCAGCGTAGCCGGGACAGGGGGTATCGCCTACAATGAGCAGTTCTTC.